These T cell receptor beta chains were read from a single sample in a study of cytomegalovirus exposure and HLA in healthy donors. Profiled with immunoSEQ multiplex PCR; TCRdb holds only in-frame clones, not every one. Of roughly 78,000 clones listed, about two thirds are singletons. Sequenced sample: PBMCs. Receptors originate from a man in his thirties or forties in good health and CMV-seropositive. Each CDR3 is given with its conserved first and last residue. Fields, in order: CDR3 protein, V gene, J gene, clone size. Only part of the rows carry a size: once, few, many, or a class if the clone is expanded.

CDR3aa: CASSLDRDPLEQYF; v_gene: TRBV5-6; j_gene: TRBJ2-7; abundance: -
CDR3aa: CASSLSSGRWETQYF; v_gene: TRBV27; j_gene: TRBJ2-5; abundance: -
CDR3aa: CAWSVEHNQPQHF; v_gene: TRBV30; j_gene: TRBJ1-5; abundance: once
CDR3aa: CASSLALGGGVTDTQYF; v_gene: TRBV5-1; j_gene: TRBJ2-3; abundance: -
CDR3aa: CASSGGQGVYEQYF; v_gene: TRBV6-1; j_gene: TRBJ2-7; abundance: few
CDR3aa: CASSPTVAGGSYEQYF; v_gene: TRBV9; j_gene: TRBJ2-7; abundance: -
CDR3aa: CAIRPGGGNYGYTF; v_gene: TRBV10-3; j_gene: TRBJ1-2; abundance: -
CDR3aa: CASRLQGTQETQYF; v_gene: TRBV5-4; j_gene: TRBJ2-5; abundance: -
CDR3aa: CASSPPTSGRGEQFF; v_gene: TRBV18; j_gene: TRBJ2-1; abundance: -
CDR3aa: CSAHEISLEQFF; v_gene: TRBV29-1; j_gene: TRBJ2-1; abundance: few
CDR3aa: CASVAPTYNEQFF; v_gene: TRBV7-9; j_gene: TRBJ2-1; abundance: -
CDR3aa: CASSQTLGDTEAFF; v_gene: TRBV4-2; j_gene: TRBJ1-1; abundance: -
CDR3aa: CASSARGTGVNTDTQYF; v_gene: TRBV9; j_gene: TRBJ2-3; abundance: -
CDR3aa: CSAEDRAVYGYTF; v_gene: TRBV29-1; j_gene: TRBJ1-2; abundance: -
CDR3aa: CASSGGVNEQFF; v_gene: TRBV18; j_gene: TRBJ2-1; abundance: -
CDR3aa: CASQAGAAANTGELFF; v_gene: TRBV7-2; j_gene: TRBJ2-2; abundance: -